Listed below are T cell receptor beta chains from one sample, sequenced in a study of blood T cell repertoires in COVID-19. Generated by immunoSEQ multiplex PCR, the TCRdb table keeps only in-frame clones and is missing some. The profile shows 70,000 to 90,000 clones, 78% of them singletons. Input material: peripheral blood. These receptors all come from a human donor in a cohort sampled during active COVID-19. The CDR3 runs from the conserved cysteine through the conserved F or W. The D gene is left open where the match is weak. Clone size is stated in some rows and not others, as once, few, many or a class when expanded.

j_call	clone_size	v_call	d_call	cdr3_nt	cdr3_aa
TRBJ2-1	-	TRBV11-3	TRBD2	TGTGCCAGCAGCTTAGACTGGGGGGTAGGGGACTACGACAATGAGCAGTTCTTC	CASSLDWGVGDYDNEQFF
TRBJ2-7	-	TRBV11-2	TRBD2	TGTGCCAGCAGCTTCAGCGGGGGGGACTACGAGCAGTACTTC	CASSFSGGDYEQYF
TRBJ2-1	few	TRBV12-3/TRBV12-4	-	TGTGCCAGCAGAGCCGGGTCATACAATGAGCAGTTCTTC	CASRAGSYNEQFF
TRBJ1-5	-	TRBV28	-	TGTGCCAGCAGTTTCACTCGAGCCCAGCATTTT	CASSFTRAQHF
TRBJ1-1	-	TRBV7-2	-	TGTGCCAGCAGCTTAGGGCGGTTGAACACTGAAGCTTTCTTT	CASSLGRLNTEAFF
TRBJ1-1	-	TRBV6-2/TRBV6-3	-	TGTGCCAGCAGTTACTCGGGGGGGTTACGCACTGAAGCTTTCTTT	CASSYSGGLRTEAFF
TRBJ2-1	medium-sized	TRBV6-1	-	TGTGCCAGCAGTGTACTCGGGAGCGGGCTACTTTACAATGAGCAGTTCTTC	CASSVLGSGLLYNEQFF
TRBJ2-1	-	TRBV24-1	TRBD2	TGTGCCACCAGTGATCTAGCGGGAGAAAACAATGAGCAGTTCTTC	CATSDLAGENNEQFF
TRBJ2-5	-	TRBV28	-	TGTGCCAGCAGTAGTCAAGGGAATCAGGGGGAGACCCAGTACTTC	CASSSQGNQGETQYF
TRBJ1-4	few	TRBV6-1	TRBD1	TGTGCCAGCAGTGAAGCTGCGGACAGGGCAAACCCGTTTTTT	CASSEAADRANPFF
TRBJ1-5	few	TRBV25-1	-	TGTGCCAGCAGTCCGGTTGGCAATCAGCCCCAGCATTTT	CASSPVGNQPQHF
TRBJ1-1	-	TRBV7-9	TRBD1	TGTGCCAGCAGCTTCGGGACAGGTACCACTGAAGCTTTCTTT	CASSFGTGTTEAFF
TRBJ1-1	-	TRBV4-2	-	TGTGCCAGCAGCCATTCAACAGAGAACACTGAAGCTTTCTTT	CASSHSTENTEAFF